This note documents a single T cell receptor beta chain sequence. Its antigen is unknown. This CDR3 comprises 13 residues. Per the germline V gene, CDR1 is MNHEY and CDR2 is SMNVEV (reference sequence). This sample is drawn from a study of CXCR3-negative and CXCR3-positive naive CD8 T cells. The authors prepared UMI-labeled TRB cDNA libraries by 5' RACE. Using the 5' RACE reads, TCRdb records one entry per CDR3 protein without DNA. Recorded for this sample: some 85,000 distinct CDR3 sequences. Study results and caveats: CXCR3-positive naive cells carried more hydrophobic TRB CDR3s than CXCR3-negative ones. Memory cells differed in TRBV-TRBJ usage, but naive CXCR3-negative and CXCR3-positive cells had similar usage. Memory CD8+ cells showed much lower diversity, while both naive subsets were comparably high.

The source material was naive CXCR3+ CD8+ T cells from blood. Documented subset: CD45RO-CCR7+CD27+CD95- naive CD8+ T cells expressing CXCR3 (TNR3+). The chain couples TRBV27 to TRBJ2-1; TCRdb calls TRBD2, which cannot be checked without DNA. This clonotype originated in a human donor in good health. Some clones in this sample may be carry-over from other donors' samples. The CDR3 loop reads CASSFSGRAEQFF.